The rows below give T cell receptor beta chains drawn from one sample of a study of read filtering for tumor transcriptome and immune sequencing. In TCRdb, the reads were re-called with MiXCR into one record per CDR3 protein. The data contain 120,000 or so distinct CDR3 sequences, approximately 13% of them singletons. Sequences were obtained from a population of CD138-negative cells sorted from bone marrow. The receptors derive from a donor at least 40 years old with multiple myeloma. Both conserved end residues are part of each CDR3. Each record gives: CDR3 protein, CDR3 DNA, D gene, V gene, J gene, clone size. A D gene is named only where the DNA matches it firmly. Some rows have no size entry. The others give once, few or many, or a class for an expanded clone.

CASSSYRDTLQELYGYTF	TGTGCCAGCTCATCTTACCGGGACACGCTTCAGGAGTTGTATGGCTACACCTTC	NA	TRBV18	TRBJ1-2	many
CASSTGQVQETQYF	TGTGCCAGCAGTACGGGACAGGTACAAGAGACCCAGTACTTC	TRBD1	TRBV28	TRBJ2-5	few
CASRPRPRPGATYEQYF	TGTGCCAGCAGACCGCGTCCGAGACCCGGGGCTACCTACGAGCAGTACTTC	NA	TRBV6-2/TRBV6-3	TRBJ2-7	NA
CAWSAGTGNHNEQFF	TGTGCCTGGAGTGCCGGGACAGGGAACCACAATGAGCAGTTCTTC	TRBD1	TRBV30	TRBJ2-1	many
CASSESGQGPTEAFF	TGTGCCAGCAGTGAATCAGGACAGGGCCCCACTGAAGCTTTCTTT	TRBD1	TRBV25-1	TRBJ1-1	many
CSVWEETQYF	TGCAGCGTTTGGGAGGAGACCCAGTACTTC	NA	TRBV29-1	TRBJ2-5	many
CASSLFLEAFF	TGTGCCAGCAGTTTATTCCTTGAAGCTTTCTTT	NA	TRBV28	TRBJ1-1	few
CSAEPGTGNQPQHF	TGCAGTGCGGAGCCGGGGACAGGCAATCAGCCCCAGCATTTT	TRBD1	TRBV20-1	TRBJ1-5	many
CASSKSSYNSPLHF	TGTGCCAGCAGTAAGAGCTCCTATAATTCACCCCTCCACTTT	NA	TRBV12-3/TRBV12-4	TRBJ1-6	many
CASSRLDRLYTGELFF	TGTGCCAGCAGCCGCCTGGACAGACTTTACACCGGGGAGCTGTTTTTT	NA	TRBV14	TRBJ2-2	NA
CSVEGGDFQETQYF	TGCAGCGTTGAAGGGGGGGACTTCCAAGAGACCCAGTACTTC	NA	TRBV29-1	TRBJ2-5	many
CASSLVAGEMNEQFF	TGTGCCAGCAGCTTAGTAGCGGGGGAAATGAATGAGCAGTTCTTC	TRBD2	TRBV7-9	TRBJ2-1	NA
CASSRQGRDNQPQHF	TGTGCCAGCAGCCGCCAAGGGCGGGATAATCAGCCCCAGCATTTT	NA	TRBV16	TRBJ1-5	many
CASSQAGVKTVAFF	TGCGCCAGCAGCCAGGCAGGGGTAAAAACTGTAGCTTTCTTT	NA	TRBV4-1	TRBJ1-1	NA
CSARLGGIRDTQYF	TGCAGTGCTAGATTAGGGGGGATTCGAGATACGCAGTATTTT	NA	TRBV20-1	TRBJ2-3	NA